This paragraph covers one T cell receptor (beta chain) sequence. It was with a sample-barcoded 5' primer and a J-beta primer mix that a second PCR of about 6 to 12 cycles was run. Each CDR3 protein gets one entry after TCRdb re-called the 5' RACE reads with MiXCR. The data contain roughly 800,000 distinct CDR3 sequences, 58% of them singletons. In terms of origin and age, donors were healthy Caucasian individuals from Russia aged roughly 6 to 95. These data originate in a study of blood T cells in healthy people across ages. This CDR3 is built from 13 residues. Per the germline V gene, CDR1 is SEHNR and CDR2 is FQNEAQ (reference sequence). The V end was cut by 11 bases, the J end by 2 bases, with 12 bases between.

This TCR came from a man younger than 40 in good health. The chain has TRBV7-9 and TRBJ2-2; D not resolved. Sequenced input: blood. The CDR3 region is CASLGSNTGELFF. The CDR3 DNA follows: TGTGCCTCCTTGGGCAGCAACACCGGGGAGCTGTTTTTT.